This T cell receptor beta chain was sequenced in a study of sequential checkpoint blockade in melanoma. The germline V gene encodes CDR1 MDHEN and CDR2 SYDVKM. The CDR3 runs to 15 residues. Trimming cost V 2 bases and J 8 bases, with 18 bases left between them. Assay: immunoSEQ multiplex PCR; the TCRdb copy retains only in-frame clones and omits some. The table shows 10,000 to 11,000 clones, with about three quarters occurring only once. Specified treatment: randomized to nivolumab then ipilimumab (arm A) or the reverse (arm B). Here the sequenced sample was CD8+ T cells sorted from blood (inferred from file names), taken from a patient given nivolumab and ipilimumab in sequence. This chain links TRBV28 with TRBJ1-2; TRBD1 is a possible D gene (6 bases). This TCR was sampled from a human donor with melanoma. The CDR3 coding sequence is TGTGCCAGCAGTTTAGAGATACCGGGACAAAAAGGCTACACCTTC. This sequence encodes CASSLEIPGQKGYTF.